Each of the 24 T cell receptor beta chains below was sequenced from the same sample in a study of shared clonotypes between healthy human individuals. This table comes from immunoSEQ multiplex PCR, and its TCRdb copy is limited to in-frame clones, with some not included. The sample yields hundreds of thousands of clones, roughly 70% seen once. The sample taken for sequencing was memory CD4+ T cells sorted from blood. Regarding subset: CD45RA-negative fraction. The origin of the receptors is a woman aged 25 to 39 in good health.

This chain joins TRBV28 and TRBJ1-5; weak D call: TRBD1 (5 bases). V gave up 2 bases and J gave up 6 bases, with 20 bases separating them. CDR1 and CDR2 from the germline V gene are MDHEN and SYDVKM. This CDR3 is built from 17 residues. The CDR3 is CASSLPGASSLGQPQHF. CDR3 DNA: TGTGCCAGCAGTTTACCCGGGGCCAGCAGTCTTGGTCAGCCCCAGCATTTT.

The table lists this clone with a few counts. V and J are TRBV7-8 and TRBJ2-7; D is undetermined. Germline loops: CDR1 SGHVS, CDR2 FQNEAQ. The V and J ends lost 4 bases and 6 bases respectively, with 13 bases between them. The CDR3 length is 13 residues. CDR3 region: CASSSSRLREQYF. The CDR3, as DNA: TGTGCCAGCAGCTCCAGCCGTCTCCGCGAGCAGTACTTC.

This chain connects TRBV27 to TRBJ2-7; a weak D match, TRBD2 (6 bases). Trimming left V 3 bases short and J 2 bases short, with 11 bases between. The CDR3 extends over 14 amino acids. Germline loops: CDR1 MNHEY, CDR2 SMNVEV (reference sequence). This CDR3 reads CASSLRPGAYEQYF. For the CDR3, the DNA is TGTGCCAGCAGTTTGCGGCCGGGGGCCTACGAGCAGTACTTC.

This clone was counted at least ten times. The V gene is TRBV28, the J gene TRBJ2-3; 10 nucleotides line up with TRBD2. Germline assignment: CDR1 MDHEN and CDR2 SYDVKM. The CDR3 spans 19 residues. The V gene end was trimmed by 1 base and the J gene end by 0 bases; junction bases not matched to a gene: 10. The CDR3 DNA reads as TGTGCCAGCAGTTTATCTTCTTGGACTAGCGGATATAGCACAGATACGCAGTATTTT. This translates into CASSLSSWTSGYSTDTQYF.

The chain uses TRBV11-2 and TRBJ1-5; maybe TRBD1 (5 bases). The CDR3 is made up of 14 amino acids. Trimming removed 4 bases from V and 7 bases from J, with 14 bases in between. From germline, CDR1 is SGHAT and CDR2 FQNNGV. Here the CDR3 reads CASSSEGRRQPQHF. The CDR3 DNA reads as TGTGCCAGCAGCTCAGAGGGACGGAGACAGCCCCAGCATTTT.

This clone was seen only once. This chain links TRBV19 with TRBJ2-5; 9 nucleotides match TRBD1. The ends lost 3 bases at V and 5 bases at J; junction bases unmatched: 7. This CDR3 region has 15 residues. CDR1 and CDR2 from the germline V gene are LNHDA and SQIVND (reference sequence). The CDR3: CASSMGGTGKETQYF. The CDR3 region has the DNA TGTGCCAGTAGTATGGGGGGGACAGGGAAGGAGACCCAGTACTTC.

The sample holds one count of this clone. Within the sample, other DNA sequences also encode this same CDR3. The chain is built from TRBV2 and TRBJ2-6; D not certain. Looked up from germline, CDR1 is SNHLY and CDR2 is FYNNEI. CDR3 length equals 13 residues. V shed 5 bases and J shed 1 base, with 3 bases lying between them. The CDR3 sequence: CASSRSGANVLTF. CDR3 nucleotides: TGTGCCAGCAGTCGTTCTGGGGCCAACGTCCTGACTTTC.

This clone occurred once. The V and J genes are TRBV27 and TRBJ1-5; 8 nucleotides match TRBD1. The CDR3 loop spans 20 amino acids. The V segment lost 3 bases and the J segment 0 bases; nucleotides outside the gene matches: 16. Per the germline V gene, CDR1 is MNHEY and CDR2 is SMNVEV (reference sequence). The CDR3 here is CASSFRYPGQVTNSNQPQHF. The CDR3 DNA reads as TGTGCCAGCAGTTTTCGGTATCCGGGACAGGTAACGAATAGCAATCAGCCCCAGCATTTT.

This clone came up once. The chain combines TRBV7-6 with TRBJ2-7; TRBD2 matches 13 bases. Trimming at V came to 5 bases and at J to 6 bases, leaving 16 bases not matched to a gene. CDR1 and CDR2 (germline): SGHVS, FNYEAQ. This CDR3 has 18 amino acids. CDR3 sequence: CASSPGLAGVGSVLEQYF. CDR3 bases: TGTGCCAGCAGCCCAGGACTAGCGGGAGTGGGTTCGGTTCTCGAGCAGTACTTC.

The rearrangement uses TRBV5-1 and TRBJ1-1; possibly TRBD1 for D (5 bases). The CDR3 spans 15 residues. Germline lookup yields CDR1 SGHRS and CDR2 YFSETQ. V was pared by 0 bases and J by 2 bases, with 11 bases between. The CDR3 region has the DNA TGCGCCAGCAGCTTGGGGGGCAGGAAAAACACTGAAGCTTTCTTT. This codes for CASSLGGRKNTEAFF.

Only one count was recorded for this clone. The CDR3 coding sequence is TGTGCCAGCAGCTTACAGGGGAGGCCCACAGATACGCAGTATTTT. Protein: CASSLQGRPTDTQYF. V usage is TRBV11-3 and J usage is TRBJ2-3; D possibly matches TRBD1 or TRBD2 (6 bases each). From germline, CDR1 is SGHNT and CDR2 YENEEA. The CDR3 has 15 amino acids. The V end lost 2 bases, the J end lost 2 bases, and 11 bases lay between the germline ends.

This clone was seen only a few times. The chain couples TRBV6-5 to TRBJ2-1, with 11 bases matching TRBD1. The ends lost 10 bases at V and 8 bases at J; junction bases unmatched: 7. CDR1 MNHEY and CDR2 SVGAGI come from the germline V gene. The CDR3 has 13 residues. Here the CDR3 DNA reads TGTGCCATCTGGGGACAGGGGGTGGATGAGCAGTTCTTC. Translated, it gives CAIWGQGVDEQFF.

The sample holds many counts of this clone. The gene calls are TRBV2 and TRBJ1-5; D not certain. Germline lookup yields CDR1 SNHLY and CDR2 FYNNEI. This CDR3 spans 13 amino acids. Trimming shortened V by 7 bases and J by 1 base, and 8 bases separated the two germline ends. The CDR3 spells CASMDQSNQPQHF. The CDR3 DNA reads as TGTGCCAGCATGGATCAGAGCAATCAGCCCCAGCATTTT.

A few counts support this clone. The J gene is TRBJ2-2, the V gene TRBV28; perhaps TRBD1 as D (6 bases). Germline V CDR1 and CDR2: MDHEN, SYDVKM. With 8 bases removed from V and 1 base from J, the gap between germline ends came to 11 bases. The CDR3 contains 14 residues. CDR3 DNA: TGTGCCAGCCAACAGGGTGTGAACACCGGGGAGCTGTTTTTT. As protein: CASQQGVNTGELFF. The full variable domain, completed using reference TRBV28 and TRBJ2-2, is DVKVTQSSRYLVKRTGEKVFLECVQDMDHENMFWYRQDPGLGLRLIYFSYDVKMKEKGDIPEGYSVSREKKERFSLILESASTNQTSMYLCASQQGVNTGELFFGEGSRLTVL.

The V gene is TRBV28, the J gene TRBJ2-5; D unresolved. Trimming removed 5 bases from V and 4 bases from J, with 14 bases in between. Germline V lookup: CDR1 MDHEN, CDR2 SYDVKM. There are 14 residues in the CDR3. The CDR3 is CASSQGTLTETQYF. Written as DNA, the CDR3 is TGTGCCAGCAGTCAAGGAACCCTGACAGAGACCCAGTACTTC. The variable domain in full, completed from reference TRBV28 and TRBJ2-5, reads DVKVTQSSRYLVKRTGEKVFLECVQDMDHENMFWYRQDPGLGLRLIYFSYDVKMKEKGDIPEGYSVSREKKERFSLILESASTNQTSMYLCASSQGTLTETQYFGPGTRLLVL.

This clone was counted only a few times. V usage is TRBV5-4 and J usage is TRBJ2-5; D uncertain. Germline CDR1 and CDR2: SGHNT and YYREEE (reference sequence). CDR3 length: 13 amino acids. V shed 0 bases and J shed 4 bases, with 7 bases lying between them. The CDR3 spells CASSLVPRETQYF. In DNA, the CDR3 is TGTGCCAGCAGCTTGGTCCCCAGAGAGACCCAGTACTTC.

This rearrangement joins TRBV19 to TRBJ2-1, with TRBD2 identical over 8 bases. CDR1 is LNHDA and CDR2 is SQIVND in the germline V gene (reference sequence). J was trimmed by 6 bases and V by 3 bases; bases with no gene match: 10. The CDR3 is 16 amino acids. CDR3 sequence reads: CASSIWPAGAGNEQFF. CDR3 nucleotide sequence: TGTGCCAGTAGTATCTGGCCAGCGGGAGCGGGCAATGAGCAGTTCTTC.

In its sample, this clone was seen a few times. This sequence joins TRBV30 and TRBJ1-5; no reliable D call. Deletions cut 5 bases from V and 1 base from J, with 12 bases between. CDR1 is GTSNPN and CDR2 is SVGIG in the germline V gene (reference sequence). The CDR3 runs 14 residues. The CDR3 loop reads CAWADGRSNQPQHF. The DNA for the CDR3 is TGTGCCTGGGCGGACGGACGGAGCAATCAGCCCCAGCATTTT. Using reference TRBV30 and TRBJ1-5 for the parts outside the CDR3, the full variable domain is SQTIHQWPATLVQPVGSPLSLECTVEGTSNPNLYWYRQAAGRGLQLLFYSVGIGQISSEVPQNLSASRPQDRQFILSSKKLLLSDSGFYLCAWADGRSNQPQHFGDGTRLSIL.

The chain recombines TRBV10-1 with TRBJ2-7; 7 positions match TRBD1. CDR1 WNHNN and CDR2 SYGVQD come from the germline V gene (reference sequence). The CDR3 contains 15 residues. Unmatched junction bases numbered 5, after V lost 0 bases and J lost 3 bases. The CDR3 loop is CASSESGTAIYEQYF. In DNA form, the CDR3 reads TGCGCCAGCAGTGAGTCGGGGACAGCTATCTACGAGCAGTACTTC.

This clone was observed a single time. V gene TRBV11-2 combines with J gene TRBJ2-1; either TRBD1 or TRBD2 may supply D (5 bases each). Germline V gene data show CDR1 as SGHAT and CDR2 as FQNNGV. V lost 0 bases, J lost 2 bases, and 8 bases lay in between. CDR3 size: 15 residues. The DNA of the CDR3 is TGTGCCAGCAGCTTAGAAGGGGAGCCCTACAATGAGCAGTTCTTC. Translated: CASSLEGEPYNEQFF.

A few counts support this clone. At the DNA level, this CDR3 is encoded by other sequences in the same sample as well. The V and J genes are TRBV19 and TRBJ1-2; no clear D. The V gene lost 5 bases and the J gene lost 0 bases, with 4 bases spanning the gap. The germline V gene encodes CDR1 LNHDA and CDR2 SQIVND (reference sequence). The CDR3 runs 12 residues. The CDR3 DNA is TGTGCCAGTAGTCCCGCTAACTATGGCTACACCTTC. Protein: CASSPANYGYTF.

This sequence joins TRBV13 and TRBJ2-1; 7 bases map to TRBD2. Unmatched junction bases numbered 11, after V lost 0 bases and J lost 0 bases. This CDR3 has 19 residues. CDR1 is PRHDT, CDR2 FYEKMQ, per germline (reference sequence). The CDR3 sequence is CASSLGGAAGLSSYNEQFF. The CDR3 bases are TGTGCCAGCAGCTTAGGGGGTGCAGCGGGGCTAAGCTCCTACAATGAGCAGTTCTTC.

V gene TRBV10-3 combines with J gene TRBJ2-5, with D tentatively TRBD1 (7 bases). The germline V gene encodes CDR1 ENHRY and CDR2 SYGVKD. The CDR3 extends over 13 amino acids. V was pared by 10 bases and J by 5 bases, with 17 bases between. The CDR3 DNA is TGTGCCACCGCAGGGGGGTTAGGGGAGACCCAGTACTTC. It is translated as CATAGGLGETQYF.

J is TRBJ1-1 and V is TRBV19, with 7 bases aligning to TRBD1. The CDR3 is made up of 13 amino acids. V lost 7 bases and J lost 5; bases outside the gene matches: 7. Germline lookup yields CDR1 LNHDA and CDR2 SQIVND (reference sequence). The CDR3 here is CASIARQGTEAFF. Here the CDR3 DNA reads TGTGCCAGTATAGCGAGACAGGGTACTGAAGCTTTCTTT.